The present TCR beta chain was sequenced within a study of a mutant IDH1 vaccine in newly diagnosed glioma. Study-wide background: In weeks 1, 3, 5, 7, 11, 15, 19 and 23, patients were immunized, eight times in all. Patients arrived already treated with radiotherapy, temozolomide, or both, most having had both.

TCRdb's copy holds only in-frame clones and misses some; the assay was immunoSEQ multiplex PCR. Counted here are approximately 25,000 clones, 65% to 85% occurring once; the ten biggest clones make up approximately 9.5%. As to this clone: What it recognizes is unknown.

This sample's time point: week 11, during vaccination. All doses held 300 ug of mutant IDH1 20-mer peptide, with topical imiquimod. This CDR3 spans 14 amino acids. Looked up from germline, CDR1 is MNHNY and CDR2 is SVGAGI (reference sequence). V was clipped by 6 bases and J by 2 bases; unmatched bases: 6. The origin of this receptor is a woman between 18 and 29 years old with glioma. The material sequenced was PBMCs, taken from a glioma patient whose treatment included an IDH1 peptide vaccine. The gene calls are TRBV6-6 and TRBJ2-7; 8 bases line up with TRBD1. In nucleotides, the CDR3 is TGTGCCAGCAGACTTGGGACAGGTACCTACGAGCAGTACTTC. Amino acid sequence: CASRLGTGTYEQYF.